The TCR beta chain described here comes from a study of metastatic and nonmetastatic thyroid tumors. Across the whole study: Across peripheral blood and tumor or nodule tissue samples taken from malignant and benign thyroid patients, the repertoires were compared with one another. Study-wide findings and caveats: It was reported that TCR beta diversity was significantly higher in malignant thyroid tumors than benign nodules, in blood and tumor.

Before thyroid surgery, none of the patients had received any treatment. Per the study methods: Clinicopathological groups supplied CDR3 differences that were used to build a distant-metastasis classifier for papillary thyroid cancer. TCRdb re-clonotyped the PCR reads through MiXCR. The V and J calls come from TCRdb's annotation, not from the publication. The sample has around 37,000 clones, roughly a quarter seen once. Germline values: CDR1 DFQATT, CDR2 SNEGSKA (reference sequence). V was cut by 2 bases and J by 3 bases, with 20 bases left in between. The CDR3 runs 16 residues. This clone is classed as medium-sized (0.01 to 0.1%). Its antigen remains unknown.

The source is a female donor with papillary thyroid cancer or a benign thyroid nodule (not recorded which). Some clones in this sample may be carry-over from other donors' samples. Sequenced sample: blood. The gene calls are TRBV20-1 and TRBJ2-7, with D perhaps given as TRBD1 or TRBD2 (5 bases each). CDR3 region: CSARKGLLEVYYEQYF. DNA for the CDR3: TGCAGTGCTAGAAAGGGGTTACTAGAGGTATACTACGAGCAGTACTTC.